One and the same sample provided the 26 T cell receptor beta chains below, sequenced in a study of a mutant IDH1 vaccine in newly diagnosed glioma. Sequencing used immunoSEQ multiplex PCR; TCRdb keeps in-frame clones, though not all of them. Found here are 50,000 or so clones, roughly 84% of them singletons; the top ten hold roughly 4.5%. The antigens these receptors bind are not known. Time point: week 47, end of study. Topical imiquimod was applied with each vaccine dose, which held 300 ug of mutant IDH1 20-mer peptide. Here the sequenced sample was PBMCs, taken from a glioma patient whose treatment included an IDH1 peptide vaccine. The receptors come from a woman between 25 and 40 years old with glioma. Some clones in this sample may be carry-over from other donors' samples.

The chain is built from TRBV7-9 and TRBJ2-1; the D is unclear. CDR1 and CDR2 from the germline V gene are SEHNR and FQNEAQ (reference sequence). Trimming took off 7 bases at V and 3 bases at J, with 10 bases between the two ends. The CDR3 extends over 13 amino acids. CDR3 amino acids: CASTSSNYNEQFF. The CDR3 DNA sequence: TGTGCCAGCACCTCATCTAACTACAATGAGCAGTTCTTC.

V and J are TRBV10-3 and TRBJ2-2; 11 nucleotides align to TRBD2. Germline CDR1 and CDR2: ENHRY and SYGVKD. CDR3 size: 14 residues. The V gene end was trimmed by 10 bases and the J gene end by 2 bases; junction bases not matched to a gene: 3. Here the CDR3 reads CATRLAGNTGELFF. CDR3 bases: TGTGCCACCAGACTAGCGGGAAACACCGGGGAGCTGTTTTTT.

This chain links TRBV18 with TRBJ1-5; possibly TRBD1 for D (5 bases). This CDR3 region has 18 residues. Looked up from germline, CDR1 is KGHSH and CDR2 is LQKENI. Trimming stripped 3 bases from V and 2 bases from J, with 20 bases between. The CDR3 region has the DNA TGTGCCAGCTCACCCCGGGGGGTTAGCGGCAGGGGCAATCAGCCCCAGCATTTT. Translating gives CASSPRGVSGRGNQPQHF.

This clone was counted once. The J gene is TRBJ1-1, the V gene TRBV10-3, with a tentative D call TRBD1 (6 bases). Germline V gene data show CDR1 as ENHRY and CDR2 as SYGVKD. This CDR3 contains 18 residues. Trimming shortened V by 7 bases and J by 0 bases, and 24 bases separated the two germline ends. CDR3 nucleotides: TGTGCCATCACCGAGAGGGGGGGAGGGGAATCCATGAACACTGAAGCTTTCTTT. Amino acids: CAITERGGGESMNTEAFF.

The V and J genes are TRBV19 and TRBJ1-5; D remains ambiguous. Germline lookup yields CDR1 LNHDA and CDR2 SQIVND (reference sequence). Trimming shortened V by 2 bases and J by 5 bases, and 10 bases separated the two germline ends. This CDR3 region has 14 residues. DNA of the CDR3: TGTGCCAGTAGTATATCGAGGCGCGATCAGCCCCAGCATTTT. Protein sequence: CASSISRRDQPQHF.

The chain links TRBV6-1 to TRBJ2-4; weak D call: TRBD1 (6 bases). The CDR3 covers 11 residues. V dropped 10 bases and J dropped 8 bases, with 12 bases sitting between them. From germline, CDR1 is MNHNS and CDR2 SASEGT. CDR3 nucleotides: TGTGCCATCGGGTCAGGGGACATTCAGTACTTC. It codes for CAIGSGDIQYF.

The chain has TRBV7-2 and TRBJ2-3; no definite D call. Germline V gene lookup returns CDR1 SGHTA and CDR2 FQGNSA. This CDR3 has 13 residues. V lost 4 bases, J lost 4 bases, and 9 bases lay in between. CDR3 DNA: TGTGCCAGCAGCTCGTACAAGTCAGATACGCAGTATTTT. Translating gives CASSSYKSDTQYF.

The chain uses TRBV6-1 and TRBJ2-3; 10 nucleotides align to TRBD2. V shed 1 base and J 4 bases; nucleotides not matched to a gene: 2. Germline values: CDR1 MNHNS, CDR2 SASEGT. CDR3 length: 15 amino acids. The CDR3 DNA is TGTGCCAGCAGTGAAGGAGGACTAGCGGCAGATACGCAGTATTTT. Amino acid sequence: CASSEGGLAADTQYF.

V is TRBV6-6 and J is TRBJ1-1, with D hard to call. Germline values: CDR1 MNHNY, CDR2 SVGAGI (reference sequence). Trimming took off 4 bases at V and 7 bases at J, with 13 bases between the two ends. This CDR3 is 13 amino acids long. The CDR3 spells CASSSLRVGEAFF. The CDR3 DNA is TGTGCCAGCAGTTCCCTAAGGGTCGGTGAAGCTTTCTTT.

The chain combines TRBV28 with TRBJ2-1; D is perhaps TRBD2 (5 bases). Trimming left V 4 bases short and J 10 bases short, with 20 bases between. CDR3 length equals 15 residues. Germline lookup yields CDR1 MDHEN and CDR2 SYDVKM. The CDR3 region is CASSSLLRTGWEQFF. The CDR3 nucleotides read TGTGCCAGCAGTTCCTTACTAAGAACGGGATGGGAGCAGTTCTTC.

This chain joins TRBV27 and TRBJ1-2; TRBD1 aligns across 10 bases. V shed 5 bases, J shed 3 bases, and the junction held 3 bases outside the gene matches. CDR3 length: 14 amino acids. Germline values: CDR1 MNHEY, CDR2 SMNVEV (reference sequence). CDR3 in DNA: TGTGCCAGCAGTCCCGGGACAGGGGACTATGGCTACACCTTC. This codes for CASSPGTGDYGYTF.

The V and J genes are TRBV19 and TRBJ2-7; 7 bases line up with TRBD1. The germline CDR1 and CDR2 sequences are LNHDA and SQIVND (reference sequence). V was clipped by 1 base and J by 2 bases; unmatched bases: 5. The CDR3 has 15 amino acids. CDR3 coding DNA: TGTGCCAGTAGTATAGGACAGGGTGAACCCTACGAGCAGTACTTC. It translates to CASSIGQGEPYEQYF.

This clone showed up just once. The chain combines TRBV5-1 with TRBJ2-1, with TRBD2 as a possible D gene (6 bases). Between the trimmed V and J ends, which lost 0 bases and 9 bases, there was a span of 10 bases. The CDR3 totals 13 residues. From germline, CDR1 is SGHRS and CDR2 YFSETQ. CDR3 protein: CASSLAWGVEQFF. CDR3 in DNA: TGCGCCAGCAGCTTGGCCTGGGGGGTTGAGCAGTTCTTC.

The chain couples TRBV19 to TRBJ2-1; D is unresolved. V was cut by 3 bases and J by 6 bases, with 15 bases left in between. The germline V gene has CDR1 LNHDA and CDR2 SQIVND (reference sequence). The CDR3 extends over 15 amino acids. The CDR3 DNA is TGTGCCAGTAGTATGCAGACTTCGAGGATCAATGAGCAGTTCTTC. Encoded protein: CASSMQTSRINEQFF.

This clone was detected once. V gene TRBV10-3 combines with J gene TRBJ1-4; D not resolved. Trimming cost V 0 bases and J 7 bases, with 15 bases left between them. Per germline, CDR1 ENHRY and CDR2 SYGVKD. The CDR3 totals 16 residues. The CDR3 DNA reads TGTGCCATCAGTGAGTCGAAGGTATCCGGGGTTGAAAAACTGTTTTTT. Its protein is CAISESKVSGVEKLFF.

This chain connects TRBV10-3 to TRBJ2-1; 10 bases map to TRBD2. Trimming took 2 bases from V and 4 from J; bases not matched to a gene: 14. Germline V gene lookup returns CDR1 ENHRY and CDR2 SYGVKD. This CDR3 spans 19 amino acids. CDR3 bases: TGTGCCATCAGTGAGCCCCCCCAGGCTAGCGGGAGATTTTACAATGAGCAGTTCTTC. It translates to CAISEPPQASGRFYNEQFF.

This chain connects TRBV5-1 to TRBJ2-7, with 9 bases that match TRBD2. J lost 0 bases, V lost 3 bases, and 10 bases had no gene match. This CDR3 has 17 residues. Germline CDR1 SGHRS, CDR2 YFSETQ. CDR3 sequence (DNA): TGCGCCAGCAGCTGGAGTCTAGCGGGATTAAGCTCCTACGAGCAGTACTTC. Protein: CASSWSLAGLSSYEQYF.

The chain couples TRBV9 to TRBJ2-3; D unclear. CDR3 size: 14 residues. Germline V gene data show CDR1 as SGDLS and CDR2 as YYNGEE. Between the trimmed V and J ends, which lost 4 bases and 2 bases, there was a span of 11 bases. CDR3 DNA sequence: TGTGCCAGCAGCCTAGAGGCGACCACAGATACGCAGTATTTT. Protein product: CASSLEATTDTQYF.

This clone was seen a handful of times. The V gene is TRBV5-1, the J gene TRBJ2-2; the D gene is possibly TRBD2 (5 bases). CDR3 length: 14 residues. CDR1 SGHRS and CDR2 YFSETQ come from the germline V gene. Deletions cut 3 bases from V and 3 bases from J, with 9 bases between. CDR3 DNA: TGCGCCAGCAGCTGGCGGCGGGACACCGGGGAGCTGTTTTTT. Encoded protein: CASSWRRDTGELFF.

The gene calls are TRBV9 and TRBJ2-1; TRBD2 matches at 8 bases. The V gene end was trimmed by 0 bases and the J gene end by 4 bases; junction bases not matched to a gene: 9. The CDR3 runs 17 residues. CDR1 and CDR2 (germline): SGDLS, YYNGEE. The CDR3 protein is CASSVVGGAGEYNEQFF. CDR3 nucleotides: TGTGCCAGCAGCGTAGTGGGCGGAGCGGGAGAGTACAATGAGCAGTTCTTC.

The J gene is TRBJ1-5, the V gene TRBV6-6, with 7 bases matching TRBD1. The CDR3 has 15 amino acids. With 2 bases clipped from V and 5 bases from J, the junction kept 6 bases outside the gene matches. CDR1 and CDR2 from the germline V gene are MNHNY and SVGAGI (reference sequence). The CDR3 DNA reads TGTGCCAGCAGTTACGAGGGACAGCGATATCAGCCCCAGCATTTT. It translates to CASSYEGQRYQPQHF.

This sequence joins TRBV2 and TRBJ2-2, with D perhaps being TRBD1 or TRBD2 (5 bases each). The germline gives CDR1 SNHLY, CDR2 FYNNEI. The CDR3 loop spans 15 amino acids. The V end lost 7 bases, the J end lost 6 bases, and 18 bases lay between the germline ends. CDR3 residues: CASKGDVGVAGELFF. The CDR3 DNA reads as TGTGCCAGCAAAGGGGACGTGGGGGTCGCCGGGGAGCTGTTTTTT.

This rearrangement joins TRBV2 to TRBJ2-5; 10 bases agree with TRBD2. The CDR3 totals 15 residues. Per the germline V gene, CDR1 is SNHLY and CDR2 is FYNNEI. V lost 3 bases, J lost 4 bases, and 5 bases stayed unmatched. The CDR3 reads CASSDQAGGRETQYF. The CDR3 DNA sequence: TGTGCCAGCAGTGACCAAGCGGGGGGGCGAGAGACCCAGTACTTC.

The V and J genes are TRBV5-4 and TRBJ1-3; 7 nucleotides line up with TRBD1. This CDR3 has 15 residues. J was trimmed by 0 bases and V by 2 bases; bases with no gene match: 2. CDR1 and CDR2 from the germline V gene are SGHNT and YYREEE (reference sequence). As DNA, the CDR3 is TGTGCCAGCAGCTTAGGGGGCAGCTCTGGAAACACCATATATTTT. Translation: CASSLGGSSGNTIYF. The full variable domain, in which reference TRBV5-4 and TRBJ1-3 provide the parts outside the CDR3, is ETGVTQSPTHLIKTRGQQVTLRCSSQSGHNTVSWYQQALGQGPQFIFQYYREEENGRGNFPPRFSGLQFPNYSSELNVNALELDDSALYLCASSLGGSSGNTIYFGEGSWLTVV.

The rearrangement uses TRBV4-1 and TRBJ1-2; D remains unclear. Trimming pared 0 bases from V and 6 bases from J, leaving 17 bases between. Germline loops: CDR1 MGHRA, CDR2 YSYEKL. CDR3 length equals 16 residues. CDR3 region: CASSQDPGVIEDGYTF. In DNA, the CDR3 is TGCGCCAGCAGCCAAGATCCCGGGGTAATTGAGGATGGCTACACCTTC.

The chain carries TRBV5-1 and TRBJ2-2; 8 nucleotides match TRBD1. Germline V gene lookup returns CDR1 SGHRS and CDR2 YFSETQ. V dropped 4 bases and J dropped 1; count of bases not matched to a gene: 6. This CDR3 has 16 amino acids. The CDR3 region is CASSIRQGQNTGELFF. The CDR3 DNA follows: TGCGCCAGCAGCATCCGACAGGGGCAGAACACCGGGGAGCTGTTTTTT.